This T cell receptor (beta chain) is from a study of tumor-infiltrating lymphocytes in primary liver carcinoma. Across the study: The patients, men and women alike, were aged 30 to 69 years.

This clonotype has a single count. Synthesis of TCR beta cDNA was carried out from 500 ng total RNA with a constant-region primer. Modified slightly, ARM-PCR produced TCR beta libraries over three nested multiplex PCR rounds. Both of the initial two PCR rounds ran for about 11 cycles and employed TRBV1-TRBV30 forward primers alongside a C-beta reverse primer. TCRdb redid the calling of the multiplex PCR reads with MiXCR, one entry per CDR3 protein. In the table there are around 70,000 distinct CDR3 sequences, over 60% of which are singletons. From roughly 20-30 mg of unsorted bulk tissue, DNA and RNA were co-extracted together. CDR1 MNHEY and CDR2 SVGAGI come from the germline V gene. The junction had 14 bases not matched to a gene; V was cut back by 11 bases and J by 5 bases. The CDR3 has 14 amino acids.

Material for sequencing was liver tumor tissue from sampling region 4. Noted subset: tumor region T4, right-lateral pole. The genes are TRBV6-5 and TRBJ2-5; the match to TRBD2 covers 7 bases. The TCR comes from a man aged 35-49 years with primary liver carcinoma and hepatitis B virus infection. CDR3 loop: CACCQAGSWETQYF. Written as DNA, the CDR3 is TGTGCCTGCTGTCAAGCGGGATCTTGGGAGACCCAGTACTTC.